A single sample gave rise to the 8 T cell receptor beta chains below, sequenced in a study of beta chain features in type 1 diabetes. Expressed TCRB transcripts were sequenced because the entire RNA isolate underwent reverse transcription. TCRdb's copy holds only in-frame clones and misses some; the assay was immunoSEQ multiplex PCR. This table has 120,000 or so clones, over 15% appearing once. Study results and caveats: TCRB CDR3 length was moderately but significantly reduced in all four CD4+ subsets of Type 1 diabetes patients.

For these receptors, no antigen is known. Sequencing input: central memory CD4+ T cells from blood. These receptors all come from a man aged 30 to 39 with type 1 diabetes.

This clone was counted at least ten times. This same CDR3 is encoded by further DNA sequences in the sample. This sequence joins TRBV29-1 and TRBJ1-2; TRBD1 agrees at 8 bases. The V and J ends lost 1 base and 5 bases, in that order; junction bases with no gene match: 6. The CDR3 runs 14 residues. Germline CDR1 reads SQVTM; CDR2 reads ANQGSEA. DNA for the CDR3: TGCAGCGTTGAAGGCAGGGGGCGTTCGTATGGCTACACCTTC. Protein product: CSVEGRGRSYGYTF.

In this sample, this clone turned up a few times. The chain links TRBV28 to TRBJ2-7, with 10 nucleotides matching TRBD2. CDR1 and CDR2 from the germline V gene are MDHEN and SYDVKM. The CDR3 totals 15 residues. The junction had 7 bases not matched to a gene; V was cut back by 6 bases and J by 2 bases. CDR3 bases: TGTGCCAGCAGCCCTGTAGCGGGGGGTACCTACGAGCAGTACTTC. Protein sequence: CASSPVAGGTYEQYF.

There are a few counts of this clone. The chain employs TRBV7-2 and TRBJ1-1; 7 bases agree with TRBD1. This CDR3 has 17 amino acids. V gave up 4 bases and J gave up 0 bases; unmatched junction bases: 11. CDR1 SGHTA and CDR2 FQGNSA come from the germline V gene. In DNA form, the CDR3 reads TGTGCCAGCAGCTCACGGACAGGAGGATACTTGAACACTGAAGCTTTCTTT. The encoded protein is CASSSRTGGYLNTEAFF.

In this sample, this clone turned up a few times. V is TRBV19 and J is TRBJ1-4; D unclear. CDR3 length: 11 residues. Germline V gene lookup returns CDR1 LNHDA and CDR2 SQIVND (reference sequence). The V and J ends lost 4 bases and 6 bases respectively, with 3 bases between them. The CDR3 spells CASSTYEKLFF. The DNA for the CDR3 is TGTGCCAGTAGTACTTATGAAAAACTGTTTTTT.

This clone was counted ten times or more. The V gene is TRBV5-6, the J gene TRBJ2-2, with D perhaps matching TRBD2 (5 bases). The CDR3 totals 15 residues. Germline loops: CDR1 SGHDT, CDR2 YYEEEE. Trimming left V 2 bases short and J 0 bases short, with 8 bases between. Here the CDR3 DNA reads TGTGCCAGCAGCTTTGGAGGATCGAACACCGGGGAGCTGTTTTTT. Protein product: CASSFGGSNTGELFF.

This clone has more than one count but fewer than ten. Distinct nucleotide sequences in the sample also encode this CDR3. V gene TRBV29-1 combines with J gene TRBJ1-6; 9 bases match TRBD1. CDR3 length: 14 residues. Germline trimming cut 7 bases from V and 7 bases from J; bases unmatched to any gene: 8. Germline assignment: CDR1 SQVTM and CDR2 ANQGSEA. As DNA, the CDR3 is TGCAGCGCCACTACAGGGACAGGGAATTCACCCCTCCACTTT. Translation: CSATTGTGNSPLHF.

This clone has only a few counts. The chain is built from TRBV7-9 and TRBJ1-3; D gene uncertain. The germline gives CDR1 SEHNR, CDR2 FQNEAQ (reference sequence). Trimming removed 5 bases from V and 0 bases from J, with 11 bases in between. The CDR3 sequence is 15 residues long. The CDR3 spells CASSNDGSSGNTIYF. The CDR3 bases are TGTGCCAGCAGCAACGACGGAAGCTCTGGAAACACCATATATTTT. Looking up the rest from reference TRBV7-9 and TRBJ1-3 gives the full variable domain: DTGVSQNPRHKITKRGQNVTFRCDPISEHNRLYWYRQTLGQGPEFLTYFQNEAQLEKSRLLSDRFSAERPKGSFSTLEIQRTEQGDSAMYLCASSNDGSSGNTIYFGEGSWLTVV.

This chain uses TRBV7-9 with TRBJ2-2; no reliable D call. Germline CDR1 SEHNR, CDR2 FQNEAQ (reference sequence). V dropped 5 bases and J dropped 0 bases, with 7 bases sitting between them. This CDR3 is 14 amino acids long. This CDR3 reads CASSPLPNTGELFF. The CDR3 nucleotides read TGTGCCAGCAGCCCCCTCCCGAACACCGGGGAGCTGTTTTTT.